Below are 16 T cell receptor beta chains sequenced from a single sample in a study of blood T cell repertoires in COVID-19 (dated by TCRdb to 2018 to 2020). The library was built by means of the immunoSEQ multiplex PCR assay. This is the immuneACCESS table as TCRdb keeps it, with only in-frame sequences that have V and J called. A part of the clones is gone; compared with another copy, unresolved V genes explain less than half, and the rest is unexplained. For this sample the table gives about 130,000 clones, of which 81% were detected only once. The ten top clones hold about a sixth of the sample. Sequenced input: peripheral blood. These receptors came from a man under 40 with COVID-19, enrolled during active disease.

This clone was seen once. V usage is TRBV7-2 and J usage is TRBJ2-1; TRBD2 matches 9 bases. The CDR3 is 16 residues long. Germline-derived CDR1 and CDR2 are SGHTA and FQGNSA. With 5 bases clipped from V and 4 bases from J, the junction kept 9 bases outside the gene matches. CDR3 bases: TGTGCCAGCAGCCCTATTAGCGGGGGCCTGTACAATGAGCAGTTCTTC. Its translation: CASSPISGGLYNEQFF.

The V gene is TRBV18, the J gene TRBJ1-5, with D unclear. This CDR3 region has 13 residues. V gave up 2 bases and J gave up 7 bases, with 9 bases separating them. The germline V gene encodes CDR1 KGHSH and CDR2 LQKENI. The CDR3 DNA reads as TGTGCCAGCTCACCAGGGCCCAACCAGCCCCAGCATTTT. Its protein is CASSPGPNQPQHF.

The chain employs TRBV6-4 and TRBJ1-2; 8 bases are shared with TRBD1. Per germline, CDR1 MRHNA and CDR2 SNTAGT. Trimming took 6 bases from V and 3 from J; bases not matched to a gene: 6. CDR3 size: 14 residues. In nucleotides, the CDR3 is TGTGCCAGCAGCTCAGGGGGCGCGGACTATGGCTACACCTTC. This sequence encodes CASSSGGADYGYTF.

The CDR3 loop is CASSRAGEGNTEAFF. CDR3 coding DNA: TGTGCCAGCAGCCGGGCGGGGGAGGGGAACACTGAAGCTTTCTTT. The rearrangement joins TRBV11-3 to TRBJ1-1, with TRBD1 as a possible D gene (5 bases). Germline-derived CDR1 and CDR2 are SGHNT and YENEEA. The V and J ends lost 5 bases and 1 base respectively, with 14 bases between them. This CDR3 contains 15 residues.

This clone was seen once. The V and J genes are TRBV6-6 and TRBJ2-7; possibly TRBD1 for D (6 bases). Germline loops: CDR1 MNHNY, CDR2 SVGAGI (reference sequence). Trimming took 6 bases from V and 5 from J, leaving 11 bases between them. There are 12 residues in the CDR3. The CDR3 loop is CASRRRQDEQYF. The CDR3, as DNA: TGTGCCAGCAGACGTAGACAGGACGAGCAGTACTTC.

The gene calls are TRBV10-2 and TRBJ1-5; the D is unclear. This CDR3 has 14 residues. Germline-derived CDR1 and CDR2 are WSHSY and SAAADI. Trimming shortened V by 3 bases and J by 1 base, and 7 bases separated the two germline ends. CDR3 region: CASSDRGSNQPQHF. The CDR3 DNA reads TGCGCCAGCAGTGACCGGGGAAGCAATCAGCCCCAGCATTTT.

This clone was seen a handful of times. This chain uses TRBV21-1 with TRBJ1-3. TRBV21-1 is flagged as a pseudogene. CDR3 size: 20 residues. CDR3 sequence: CASSKEVKDEDSFSGNTIYF. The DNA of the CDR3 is TGTGCCAGCAGCAAAGAAGTAAAGGATGAGGACTCCTTCTCTGGAAACACCATATATTTT.

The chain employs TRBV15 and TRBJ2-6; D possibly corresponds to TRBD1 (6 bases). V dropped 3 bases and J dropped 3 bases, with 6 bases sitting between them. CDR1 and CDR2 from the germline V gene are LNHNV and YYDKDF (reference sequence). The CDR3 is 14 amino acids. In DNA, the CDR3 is TGTGCCACCAGCAGGGACAGTGGGGCCAACGTCCTGACTTTC. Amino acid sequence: CATSRDSGANVLTF.

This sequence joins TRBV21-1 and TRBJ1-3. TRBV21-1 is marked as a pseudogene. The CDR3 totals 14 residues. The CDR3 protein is CASSIMFSGNTIYF. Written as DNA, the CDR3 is TGTGCCAGCAGCATAATGTTCTCTGGAAACACCATATATTTT.

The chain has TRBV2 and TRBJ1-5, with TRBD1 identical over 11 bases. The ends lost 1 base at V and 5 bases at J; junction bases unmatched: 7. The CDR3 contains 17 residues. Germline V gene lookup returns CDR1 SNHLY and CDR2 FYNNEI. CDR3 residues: CASSEDWDRGVDQPQHF. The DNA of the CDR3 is TGTGCCAGCAGTGAAGATTGGGACAGGGGGGTTGATCAGCCCCAGCATTTT. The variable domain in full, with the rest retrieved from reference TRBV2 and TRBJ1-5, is EPEVTQTPSHQVTQMGQEVILRCVPISNHLYFYWYRQILGQKVEFLVSFYNNEISEKSEIFDDQFSVERPDGSNFTLKIRSTKLEDSAMYFCASSEDWDRGVDQPQHFGDGTRLSIL.

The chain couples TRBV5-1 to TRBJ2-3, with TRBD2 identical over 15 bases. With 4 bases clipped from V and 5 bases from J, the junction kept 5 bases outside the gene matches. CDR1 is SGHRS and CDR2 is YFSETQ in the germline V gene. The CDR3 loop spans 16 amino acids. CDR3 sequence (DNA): TGCGCCAGCAGCCCGGGACTAGCGGGAGGAGTAGATACGCAGTATTTT. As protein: CASSPGLAGGVDTQYF.

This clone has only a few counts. The CDR3 loop is CASSQDRLEEQYF. The CDR3 nucleotides read TGTGCCAGCAGCCAGGACAGGCTTGAAGAGCAGTACTTC. The chain is built from TRBV6-5 and TRBJ2-7, with 7 bases identical to TRBD1. Germline assignment: CDR1 MNHEY and CDR2 SVGAGI. The CDR3 length is 13 residues. The junction had 9 bases not matched to a gene; V was cut back by 6 bases and J by 7 bases.

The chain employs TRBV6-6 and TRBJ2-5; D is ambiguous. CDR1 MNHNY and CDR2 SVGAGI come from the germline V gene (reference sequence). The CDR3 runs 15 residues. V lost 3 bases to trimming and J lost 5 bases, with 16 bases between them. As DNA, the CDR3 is TGTGCCAGCAGTTATACCCACTCTAGGCAGGAGACCCAGTACTTC. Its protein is CASSYTHSRQETQYF.

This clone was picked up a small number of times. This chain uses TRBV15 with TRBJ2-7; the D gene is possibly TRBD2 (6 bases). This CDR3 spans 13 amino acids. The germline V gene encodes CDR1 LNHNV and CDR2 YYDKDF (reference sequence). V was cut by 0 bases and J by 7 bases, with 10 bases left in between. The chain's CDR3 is CATSREPGREQYF. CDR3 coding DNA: TGTGCCACCAGCAGAGAACCGGGGAGGGAGCAGTACTTC.

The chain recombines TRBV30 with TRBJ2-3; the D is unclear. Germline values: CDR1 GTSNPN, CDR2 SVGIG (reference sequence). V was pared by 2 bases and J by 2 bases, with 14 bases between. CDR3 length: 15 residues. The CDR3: CAWSRRWPHTDTQYF. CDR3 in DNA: TGTGCCTGGAGTCGCCGATGGCCCCACACAGATACGCAGTATTTT.

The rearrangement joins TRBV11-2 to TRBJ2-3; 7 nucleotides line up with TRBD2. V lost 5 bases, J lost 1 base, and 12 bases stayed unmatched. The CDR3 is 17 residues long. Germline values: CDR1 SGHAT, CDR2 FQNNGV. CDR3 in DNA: TGTGCCAGCAGCCTTAACTCATACGCGGGAGGCACAGATACGCAGTATTTT. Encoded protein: CASSLNSYAGGTDTQYF.